This TCR beta chain derives from a study of blood T cell repertoires in COVID-19. For the study at large: Samples representing acute and convalescent COVID-19 were sourced from the United States, Italy and Spain. In each case, the material was cDNA or gDNA derived from T cells, B-cell-depleted T cells, or PBMCs.

Some clones are missing from TCRdb's copy, which holds only in-frame ones; the method was immunoSEQ multiplex PCR. The sample shows about 200,000 clones, 70% to 90% of them seen only once. The clonotype comes from a man aged 55 to 70 with COVID-19, enrolled during active disease. Input material: peripheral blood.

CDR3 loop: CASTWDRDLWGYTF. For the CDR3, the DNA is TGTGCCAGCACCTGGGACAGGGATCTTTGGGGCTACACCTTC. The genes are TRBV13 and TRBJ1-2, with TRBD1 matching over 9 bases. Germline loops: CDR1 PRHDT, CDR2 FYEKMQ (reference sequence). The CDR3 totals 14 residues. J gave up 8 bases and V 7 bases, and 11 bases lay outside the gene matches.